Listed here are 19 T cell receptor beta chains from one sample, sequenced in a study of blood T cell repertoires in COVID-19. Profiled with immunoSEQ multiplex PCR; TCRdb holds only in-frame clones, not every one. Counted here are about 200,000 clones, about 88% occurring once; the ten biggest clones make up about 5%. Sequencing was done on a sample of peripheral blood. These receptors were collected from a woman aged 40 to 50 with acute or convalescent COVID-19.

V and J are TRBV7-9 and TRBJ1-1, with 7 bases identical to TRBD1. Germline V CDR1 and CDR2: SEHNR, FQNEAQ (reference sequence). The length of the CDR3 is 14 residues. V trimming: 2 bases; J trimming: 6 bases; junction bases outside the gene matches: 6. CDR3 nucleotides: TGTGCCAGCAGCTTATTTAACAGGGGCTCTGAAGCTTTCTTT. Its translation is CASSLFNRGSEAFF.

The chain joins TRBV19 to TRBJ1-5; D call uncertain. V gave up 5 bases and J gave up 0 bases, with 11 bases separating them. The CDR3 is made up of 15 amino acids. Germline V gene lookup returns CDR1 LNHDA and CDR2 SQIVND (reference sequence). CDR3 coding DNA: TGTGCCAGTAGTCAACAGCTTAATAGCAATCAGCCCCAGCATTTT. Translation gives CASSQQLNSNQPQHF.

The chain uses TRBV5-8 and TRBJ2-5, with D tentatively TRBD2 (6 bases). The CDR3 is made up of 15 amino acids. V was shortened by 5 bases and J by 6 bases, with 20 bases between the two germline ends. Germline assignment: CDR1 SGHTS and CDR2 YDEGEE. CDR3 bases: TGTGCCAGCAGGATCGAGGCCTCGGGGAGGAAGACCCAGTACTTC. Translated, it gives CASRIEASGRKTQYF.

The CDR3 loop reads CASSQGIEAFF. The CDR3 DNA reads as TGTGCCAGCAGCCAGGGAATTGAAGCTTTCTTT. This sequence joins TRBV6-5 and TRBJ1-1; tentatively, D is TRBD1 (5 bases). The CDR3 is made up of 11 amino acids. From germline, CDR1 is MNHEY and CDR2 SVGAGI. V lost 6 bases, J lost 7 bases, and 9 bases lay in between.

The chain uses TRBV12-3 or TRBV12-4 and TRBJ1-1; D ambiguous. CDR3 length: 13 residues. Trimming pared 2 bases from V and 0 bases from J, leaving 4 bases between. The CDR3, as DNA: TGTGCCAGCAGTTTATCAGTGAACACTGAAGCTTTCTTT. This translates into CASSLSVNTEAFF.

The CDR3 DNA sequence: TGTGCCAGTGGGACAGGGGATAACTATGGCTACACCTTC. It is translated as CASGTGDNYGYTF. The genes are TRBV19 and TRBJ1-2, with 10 bases lining up with TRBD1. Germline CDR1 LNHDA, CDR2 SQIVND (reference sequence). This CDR3 is built from 13 residues. Unmatched junction bases numbered 1, after V lost 8 bases and J lost 1 base.

This chain links TRBV18 with TRBJ1-5, with TRBD1 matching over 8 bases. Trimming removed 3 bases from V and 2 bases from J; junction bases left unmatched: 3. Germline V lookup: CDR1 KGHSH, CDR2 LQKENI. This CDR3 has 15 amino acids. This chain's CDR3 is CASSPSTGGNQPQHF. For the CDR3, the DNA is TGTGCCAGCTCACCCTCGACAGGGGGCAATCAGCCCCAGCATTTT. Supplemented by reference TRBV18 and TRBJ1-5, the full variable domain reads NAGVMQNPRHLVRRRGQEARLRCSPMKGHSHVYWYRQLPEEGLKFMVYLQKENIIDESGMPKERFSAEFPKEGPSILRIQQVVRGDSAAYFCASSPSTGGNQPQHFGDGTRLSIL.

The rearrangement joins TRBV5-4 to TRBJ1-2, with D tentatively TRBD1 (5 bases). This CDR3 is built from 13 residues. V was shortened by 0 bases and J by 2 bases, with 5 bases between the two germline ends. The germline CDR1 and CDR2 sequences are SGHNT and YYREEE (reference sequence). The CDR3 loop is CASSLEGNYGYTF. DNA for the CDR3: TGTGCCAGCAGCTTGGAGGGGAACTATGGCTACACCTTC.

CDR3 residues: CASSEEINYGYTF. CDR3 sequence (DNA): TGTGCCAGCAGTGAGGAGATTAACTATGGCTACACCTTC. This chain joins TRBV25-1 and TRBJ1-2; D is undetermined. Trimming pared 3 bases from V and 1 base from J, leaving 6 bases between. The CDR3 is 13 amino acids. CDR1 and CDR2 (germline): MGHDK, SYGVNS.

This chain connects TRBV7-6 to TRBJ2-2; D remains ambiguous. The V gene lost 4 bases and the J gene lost 5 bases, with 14 bases spanning the gap. Germline V gives CDR1 SGHVS, CDR2 FNYEAQ. The CDR3 spans 15 residues. CDR3 coding DNA: TGTGCCAGCAGCTCCCAAGAGAGTAGTACCGGGGAGCTGTTTTTT. Amino acid sequence: CASSSQESSTGELFF.

V is TRBV4-1 and J is TRBJ2-1; 8 nucleotides match TRBD2. CDR3 length: 16 residues. With V trimmed by 3 bases and J by 4 bases, 8 bases remained unmatched. Germline V gives CDR1 MGHRA, CDR2 YSYEKL. The CDR3 DNA follows: TGCGCCAGCAGCCAGTTCGGGACTAGTGGGTACAATGAGCAGTTCTTC. Its protein product is CASSQFGTSGYNEQFF.

This clone has a single count. The rearrangement uses TRBV5-4 and TRBJ1-2; TRBD1 matches 9 bases. With 4 bases clipped from V and 4 bases from J, the junction kept 11 bases outside the gene matches. CDR1 SGHNT and CDR2 YYREEE come from the germline V gene (reference sequence). This CDR3 comprises 16 residues. The CDR3 sequence is CASSPRTTGGAYGYTF. The CDR3 DNA is TGTGCCAGCAGCCCGAGAACTACAGGGGGCGCCTATGGCTACACCTTC.

V gene TRBV11-2 combines with J gene TRBJ1-4; 8 nucleotides match TRBD1. V shed 5 bases, J shed 4 bases, and the junction held 6 bases outside the gene matches. Germline V gene lookup returns CDR1 SGHAT and CDR2 FQNNGV. The CDR3 is 15 residues long. The CDR3: CASSPGTGDNEKLFF. CDR3 nucleotides: TGTGCCAGCAGCCCCGGGACAGGCGATAATGAAAAACTGTTTTTT. The entire variable domain, with the rest obtained from reference TRBV11-2 and TRBJ1-4, is as follows: EAGVAQSPRYKIIEKRQSVAFWCNPISGHATLYWYQQILGQGPKLLIQFQNNGVVDDSQLPKDRFSAERLKGVDSTLKIQPAKLEDSAVYLCASSPGTGDNEKLFFGSGTQLSVL.

Here the CDR3 reads CASSIGGQGRGQPQHF. CDR3 coding DNA: TGTGCCAGTAGTATCGGTGGACAGGGGAGGGGTCAGCCCCAGCATTTT. V is TRBV19 and J is TRBJ1-5; TRBD1 matches 9 bases. CDR1 and CDR2 from the germline V gene are LNHDA and SQIVND (reference sequence). The CDR3 extends over 16 amino acids. Unmatched junction bases numbered 9, after V lost 3 bases and J lost 6 bases.

For the CDR3, the DNA is TGTGCCAGCAGCTTGGCCGGGGTATCCTACGAGCAGTACGTC. As protein: CASSLAGVSYEQYV. The gene calls are TRBV5-4 and TRBJ2-7; maybe TRBD2 (5 bases). The CDR3 loop spans 14 amino acids. The V end lost 0 bases, the J end lost 1 base, and 8 bases lay between the germline ends. CDR1 and CDR2 from the germline V gene are SGHNT and YYREEE (reference sequence).

The chain carries TRBV19 and TRBJ1-2, with 8 bases matching TRBD1. This CDR3 has 14 residues. The germline V gene encodes CDR1 LNHDA and CDR2 SQIVND (reference sequence). The V gene end was trimmed by 8 bases and the J gene end by 6 bases; junction bases not matched to a gene: 11. The CDR3 is CASSNSGTGHGYTF. The DNA for the CDR3 is TGTGCCAGTTCGAATTCCGGGACAGGACATGGCTACACCTTC.

CDR3 in DNA: TGTGCCTGGAGTGTACCATCGGACAGAAAACATAGCAATCAGCCCCAGCATTTT. It yields the protein CAWSVPSDRKHSNQPQHF. The chain uses TRBV30 and TRBJ1-5; tentatively, D is TRBD1 (6 bases). The CDR3 runs 18 residues. Germline V lookup: CDR1 GTSNPN, CDR2 SVGIG (reference sequence). With 0 bases removed from V and 0 bases from J, the gap between germline ends came to 18 bases.

The chain has TRBV7-6 and TRBJ2-1, with D maybe TRBD2 (5 bases). Germline loops: CDR1 SGHVS, CDR2 FNYEAQ. The CDR3 is 13 amino acids. Between the trimmed V and J ends, which lost 0 bases and 7 bases, there was a span of 7 bases. CDR3 loop: CASSLAGDNEQFF. CDR3 coding DNA: TGTGCCAGCAGCTTAGCCGGGGATAATGAGCAGTTCTTC.

A remark on this clone: Other DNA sequences in this specimen translate into the identical CDR3. V gene TRBV5-6 combines with J gene TRBJ2-1; 12 bases agree with TRBD2. CDR3 length: 15 residues. CDR1 is SGHDT and CDR2 is YYEEEE in the germline V gene. The J segment lost 6 bases and the V segment lost 3 bases, leaving 4 bases of the junction unmatched. In nucleotides, the CDR3 is TGTGCCAGCAGCTCTCTAGCGGGGGGGCCCAATGAGCAGTTCTTC. Its protein is CASSSLAGGPNEQFF.